This TCR beta chain appears in the sequencing data of a study of control samples from healthy donors and cancer patients. The germline V and J ends were trimmed by 6 bases and 3 bases, with 12 bases remaining between them. Germline loops: CDR1 LNHDA, CDR2 SQIVND (reference sequence). This CDR3 spans 14 amino acids. Produced via immunoSEQ multiplex PCR; TCRdb's table is partial and in-frame only. The table lists about 160,000 clones, about 94% of them singletons, with about 8.5% in the top ten. This sequence originates from a woman in her 40s in good health. This sequence joins TRBV19 and TRBJ1-5; D gene uncertain. The sequenced material came from blood. Here the CDR3 reads CASRGIEDNQPQHF. The CDR3, as DNA: TGTGCCAGTAGAGGGATTGAGGACAATCAGCCCCAGCATTTT.